Given below is one T cell receptor (beta chain) in context. It was 90 million to 95 million PBMCs that unsorted samples used for genomic DNA. The data originate from a study of shared clonotypes between healthy human individuals. Researchers ran the assay at a deep level. Genomic DNA of each subset was evenly split across several immunoSEQ plates. Unsorted PBMC DNA underwent sequencing on ten immunoSEQ deep assay plates. Clones were read by immunoSEQ multiplex PCR, and TCRdb kept only the in-frame ones, dropping some. The sample shows around 510,000 clones, roughly 72% of them seen only once. CDR3 length: 16 residues. Germline V lookup: CDR1 SGHAT, CDR2 FQNNGV. V lost 1 base and J lost 2, with 12 bases in between.

The chain combines TRBV11-2 with TRBJ2-1, with D perhaps matching TRBD1 (5 bases). The source material was PBMCs. The TCR sequence derives from a middle-aged woman in good health. Some clones in this sample may be carry-over from other donors' samples. The CDR3: CASSLGPAGTYNEQFF. As DNA, the CDR3 is TGTGCCAGCAGCTTAGGTCCGGCAGGGACCTACAATGAGCAGTTCTTC.